This T cell receptor beta chain was retrieved from a study of OX40 agonist ivuxolimab in advanced cancers. Study-level information: The mean age was approximately 60 years, ranging from 23 to 79, with over 70% of participants male. Prior anti-PD-1, anti-PD-L1 or anti-CTLA-4 therapy did not bar entry, and more than 35% had some.

Profiling relied on immunoSEQ multiplex PCR, and the TCRdb table lists in-frame clones only, not all of them. The sample yields 55,000 to 75,000 clones, about 85% seen once. As concerns this clone: Its antigen is not known.

Study-wide findings and caveats: Dose levels from 0.1 to 3.0 mg/kg saw CD4+ and CD8+ blood T cells expand clonally by week 6.

Per the germline V gene, CDR1 is SGHTA and CDR2 is FQGNSA. The CDR3 has 16 residues. V shed 2 bases and J shed 1 base, with 15 bases lying between them. The rearrangement links TRBV7-2 to TRBJ2-7; D perhaps matches TRBD1 (6 bases). Sequenced here: CD4+ or CD8+ T cells sorted from blood, sampled in a trial of the OX40 agonist ivuxolimab. The clonotype was recovered from an adult with an advanced solid tumor such as melanoma, head and neck, liver or kidney cancer. The CDR3 is CASSLSDRYISYEQYF. For the CDR3, the DNA is TGTGCCAGCAGCTTATCGGACAGATATATTTCCTACGAGCAGTACTTC.